Described below is a single TCR beta chain sequence and its context. Profiled with immunoSEQ multiplex PCR; TCRdb holds only in-frame clones, not every one. The table includes 130,000 to 150,000 clones, over 75% detected once. Enrollees, about 18 to 95 years old, lived in 24 US areas. Which cohort a participant joined came from the clinical history participants gave. The CDR3 loop spans 16 amino acids. Germline V CDR1 and CDR2: KGHSH, LQKENI. The germline V and J ends were trimmed by 0 bases and 6 bases, with 15 bases remaining between them. The data originate from a study of blood T cell repertoires in COVID-19. Overall study context: Researchers got acute and convalescent COVID-19 samples from the United States, Italy and Spain. Sample material is recorded as cDNA or gDNA derived from T cells, B-cell-depleted T cells, or PBMCs.

The sample consisted of PBMCs or T cells enriched from blood (not recorded which). This chain connects TRBV18 to TRBJ1-5, with D maybe TRBD1 (5 bases). The TCR sequence derives from a woman under 40 with acute COVID-19. The CDR3 loop reads CASSPPSGGRGQPQHF. The CDR3 DNA sequence: TGTGCCAGCTCACCACCGTCGGGGGGAAGGGGTCAGCCCCAGCATTTT.